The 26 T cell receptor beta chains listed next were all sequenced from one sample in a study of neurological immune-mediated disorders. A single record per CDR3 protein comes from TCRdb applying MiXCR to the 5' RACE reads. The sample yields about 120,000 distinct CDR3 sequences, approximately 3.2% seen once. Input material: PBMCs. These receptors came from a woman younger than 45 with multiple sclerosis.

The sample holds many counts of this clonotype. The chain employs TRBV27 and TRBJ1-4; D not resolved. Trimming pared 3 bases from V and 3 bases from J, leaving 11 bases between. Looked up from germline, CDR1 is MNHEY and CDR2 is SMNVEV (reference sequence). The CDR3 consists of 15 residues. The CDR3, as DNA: TGTGCCAGCAGTTTTAGGACGCCTCCTAATGAAAAACTGTTTTTT. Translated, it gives CASSFRTPPNEKLFF.

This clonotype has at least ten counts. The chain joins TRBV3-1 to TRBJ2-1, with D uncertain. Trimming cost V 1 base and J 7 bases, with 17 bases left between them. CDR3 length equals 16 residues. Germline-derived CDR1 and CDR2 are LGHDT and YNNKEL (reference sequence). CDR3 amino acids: CASSQGRLEFRNEQFF. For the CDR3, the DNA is TGTGCCAGCAGCCAAGGAAGGCTAGAATTTAGGAATGAGCAGTTCTTC.

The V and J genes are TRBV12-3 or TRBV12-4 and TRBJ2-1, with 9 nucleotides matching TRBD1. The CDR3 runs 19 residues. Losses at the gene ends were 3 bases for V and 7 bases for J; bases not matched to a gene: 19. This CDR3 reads CASSFGGTGIGDFVNEQFF. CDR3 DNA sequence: TGTGCCAGCAGTTTTGGCGGGACAGGGATTGGGGATTTTGTGAATGAGCAGTTCTTC.

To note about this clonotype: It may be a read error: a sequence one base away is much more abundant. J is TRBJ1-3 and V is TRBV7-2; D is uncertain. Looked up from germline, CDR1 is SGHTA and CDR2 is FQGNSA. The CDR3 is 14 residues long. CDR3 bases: TGTGCCAGCAGCGCCACCCGGACTGGAAAAACCATATATTTT. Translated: CASSATRTGKTIYF.

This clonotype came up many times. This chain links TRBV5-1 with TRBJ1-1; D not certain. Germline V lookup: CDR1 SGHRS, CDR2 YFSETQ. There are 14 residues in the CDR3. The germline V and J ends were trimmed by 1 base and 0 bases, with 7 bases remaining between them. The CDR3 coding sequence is TGCGCCAGCAGCTTGTGGGATATGAACACTGAAGCTTTCTTT. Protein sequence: CASSLWDMNTEAFF.

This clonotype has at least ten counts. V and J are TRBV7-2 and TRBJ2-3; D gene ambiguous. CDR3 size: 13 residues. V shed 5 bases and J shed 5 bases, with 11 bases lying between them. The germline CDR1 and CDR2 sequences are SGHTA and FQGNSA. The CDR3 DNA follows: TGTGCCAGCAGCCCTGGCAAAGGAGATACGCAGTATTTT. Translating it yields CASSPGKGDTQYF.

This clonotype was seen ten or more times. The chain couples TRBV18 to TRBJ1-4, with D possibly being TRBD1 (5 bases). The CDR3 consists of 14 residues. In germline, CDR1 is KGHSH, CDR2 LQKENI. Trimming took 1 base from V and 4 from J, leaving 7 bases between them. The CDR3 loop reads CASSPRGRNEKLFF. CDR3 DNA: TGTGCCAGCTCACCACGGGGACGTAATGAAAAACTGTTTTTT. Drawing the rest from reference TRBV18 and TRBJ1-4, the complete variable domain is NAGVMQNPRHLVRRRGQEARLRCSPMKGHSHVYWYRQLPEEGLKFMVYLQKENIIDESGMPKERFSAEFPKEGPSILRIQQVVRGDSAAYFCASSPRGRNEKLFFGSGTQLSVL.

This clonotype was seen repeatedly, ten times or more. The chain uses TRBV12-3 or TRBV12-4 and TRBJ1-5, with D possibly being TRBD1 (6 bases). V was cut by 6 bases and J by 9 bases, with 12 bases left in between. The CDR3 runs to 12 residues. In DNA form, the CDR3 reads TGTGCCAGCAGAACACAGGGAGGGCCCCAGCATTTT. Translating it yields CASRTQGGPQHF.

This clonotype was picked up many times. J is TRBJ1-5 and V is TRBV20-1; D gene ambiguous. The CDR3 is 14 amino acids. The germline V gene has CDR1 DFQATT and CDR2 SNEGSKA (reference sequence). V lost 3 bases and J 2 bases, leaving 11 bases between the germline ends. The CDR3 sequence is CSASLERGNQPQHF. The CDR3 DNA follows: TGCAGTGCTAGCCTAGAGCGTGGCAATCAGCCCCAGCATTTT.

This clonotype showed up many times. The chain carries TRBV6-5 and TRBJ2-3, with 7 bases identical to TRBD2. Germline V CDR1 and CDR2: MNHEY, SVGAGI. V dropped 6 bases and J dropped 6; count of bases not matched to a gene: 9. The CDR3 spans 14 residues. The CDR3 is CASSSTGEGDTQYF. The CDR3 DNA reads TGTGCCAGCAGCTCCACGGGGGAGGGGGATACGCAGTATTTT.

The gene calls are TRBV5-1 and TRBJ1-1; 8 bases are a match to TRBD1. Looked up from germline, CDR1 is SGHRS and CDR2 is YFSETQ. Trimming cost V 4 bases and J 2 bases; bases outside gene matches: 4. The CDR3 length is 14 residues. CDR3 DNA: TGCGCCAGCAGCGACGGACAGGGTAACACTGAAGCTTTCTTT. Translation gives CASSDGQGNTEAFF.

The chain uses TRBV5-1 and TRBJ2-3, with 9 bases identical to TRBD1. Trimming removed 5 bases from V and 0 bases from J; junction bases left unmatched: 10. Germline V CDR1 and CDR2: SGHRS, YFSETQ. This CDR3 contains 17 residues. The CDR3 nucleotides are TGCGCCAGCAGGGAACCCGGGACAGGGTTGAGCACAGATACGCAGTATTTT. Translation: CASREPGTGLSTDTQYF.

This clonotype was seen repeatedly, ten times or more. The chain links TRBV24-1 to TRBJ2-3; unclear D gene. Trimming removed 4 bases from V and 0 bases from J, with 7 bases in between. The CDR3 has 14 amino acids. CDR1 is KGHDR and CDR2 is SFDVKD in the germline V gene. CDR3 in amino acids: CATSDAASTDTQYF. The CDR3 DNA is TGTGCCACCAGTGACGCTGCTAGCACAGATACGCAGTATTTT.

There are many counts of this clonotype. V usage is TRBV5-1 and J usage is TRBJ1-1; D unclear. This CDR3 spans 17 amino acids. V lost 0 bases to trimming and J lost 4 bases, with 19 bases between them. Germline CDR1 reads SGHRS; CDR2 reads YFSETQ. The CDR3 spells CASSLVGSRPSATEAFF. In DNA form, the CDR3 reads TGCGCCAGCAGCTTGGTAGGGTCCCGTCCGTCGGCCACTGAAGCTTTCTTT.

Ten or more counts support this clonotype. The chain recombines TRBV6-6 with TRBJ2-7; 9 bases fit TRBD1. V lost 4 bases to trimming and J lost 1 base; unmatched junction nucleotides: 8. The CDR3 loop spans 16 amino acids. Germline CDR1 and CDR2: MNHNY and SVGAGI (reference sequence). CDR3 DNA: TGTGCCAGCAGTTCCCTTGCGGGGACAGGGTCCTACGAGCAGTACTTC. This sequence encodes CASSSLAGTGSYEQYF.

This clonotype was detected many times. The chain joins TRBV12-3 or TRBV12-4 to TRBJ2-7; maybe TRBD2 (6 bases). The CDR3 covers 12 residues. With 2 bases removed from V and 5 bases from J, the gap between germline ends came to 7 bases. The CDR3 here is CASSLRGNEQYF. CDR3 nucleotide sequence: TGTGCCAGCAGTTTACGGGGGAACGAGCAGTACTTC.

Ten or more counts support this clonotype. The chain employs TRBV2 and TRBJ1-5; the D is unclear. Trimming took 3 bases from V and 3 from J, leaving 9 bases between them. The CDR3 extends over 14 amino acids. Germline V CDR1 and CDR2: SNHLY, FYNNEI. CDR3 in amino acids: CASSDEQHNQPQHF. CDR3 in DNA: TGTGCCAGCAGTGACGAGCAGCACAATCAGCCCCAGCATTTT.

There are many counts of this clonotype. Here the CDR3 DNA reads TGTGCCAGCAGCTTCCCCGGACAGGGGGAAGGCTACACCTTC. This codes for CASSFPGQGEGYTF. The genes are TRBV7-2 and TRBJ1-2; TRBD1 matches at 10 bases. CDR1 is SGHTA and CDR2 is FQGNSA in the germline V gene. This CDR3 is 14 amino acids long. V was clipped by 3 bases and J by 8 bases; unmatched bases: 6. The whole variable domain, filled in from reference TRBV7-2 and TRBJ1-2, reads GAGVSQSPSNKVTEKGKDVELRCDPISGHTALYWYRQSLGQGLEFLIYFQGNSAPDKSGLPSDRFSAERTGGSVSTLTIQRTQQEDSAVYLCASSFPGQGEGYTFGSGTRLTVV.

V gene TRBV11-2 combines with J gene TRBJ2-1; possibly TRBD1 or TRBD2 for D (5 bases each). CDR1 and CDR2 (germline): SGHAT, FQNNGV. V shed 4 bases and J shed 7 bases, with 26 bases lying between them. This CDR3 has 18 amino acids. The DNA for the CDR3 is TGTGCCAGCAGCTGGTTCCGAGAGGGGCTGGGGGTTCGGAATGAGCAGTTCTTC. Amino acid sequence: CASSWFREGLGVRNEQFF. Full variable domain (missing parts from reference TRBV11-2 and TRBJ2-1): EAGVAQSPRYKIIEKRQSVAFWCNPISGHATLYWYQQILGQGPKLLIQFQNNGVVDDSQLPKDRFSAERLKGVDSTLKIQPAKLEDSAVYLCASSWFREGLGVRNEQFFGPGTRLTVL.

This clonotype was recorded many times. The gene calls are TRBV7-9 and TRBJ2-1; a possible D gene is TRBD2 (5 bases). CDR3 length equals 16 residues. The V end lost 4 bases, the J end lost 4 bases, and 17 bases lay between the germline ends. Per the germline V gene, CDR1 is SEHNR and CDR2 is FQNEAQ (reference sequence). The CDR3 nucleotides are TGTGCCAGCAGCTGGCGGATCAGACGGGATTACAATGAGCAGTTCTTC. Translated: CASSWRIRRDYNEQFF. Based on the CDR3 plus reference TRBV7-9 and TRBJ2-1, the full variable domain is DTGVSQNPRHKITKRGQNVTFRCDPISEHNRLYWYRQTLGQGPEFLTYFQNEAQLEKSRLLSDRFSAERPKGSFSTLEIQRTEQGDSAMYLCASSWRIRRDYNEQFFGPGTRLTVL.

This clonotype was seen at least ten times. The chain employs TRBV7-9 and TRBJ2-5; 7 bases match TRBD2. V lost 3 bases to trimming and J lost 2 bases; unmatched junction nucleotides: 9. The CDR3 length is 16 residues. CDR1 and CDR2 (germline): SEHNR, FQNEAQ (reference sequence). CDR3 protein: CASSLAGDDGQETQYF. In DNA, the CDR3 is TGTGCCAGCAGCTTGGCGGGAGACGATGGACAAGAGACCCAGTACTTC. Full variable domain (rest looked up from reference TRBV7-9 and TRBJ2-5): DTGVSQNPRHKITKRGQNVTFRCDPISEHNRLYWYRQTLGQGPEFLTYFQNEAQLEKSRLLSDRFSAERPKGSFSTLEIQRTEQGDSAMYLCASSLAGDDGQETQYFGPGTRLLVL.

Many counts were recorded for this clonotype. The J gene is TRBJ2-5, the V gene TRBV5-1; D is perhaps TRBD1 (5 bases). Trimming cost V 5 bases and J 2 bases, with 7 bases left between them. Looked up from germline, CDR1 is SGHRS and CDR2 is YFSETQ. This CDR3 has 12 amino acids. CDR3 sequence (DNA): TGCGCCAGCAGATCAGGGCAAGAGACCCAGTACTTC. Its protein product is CASRSGQETQYF.

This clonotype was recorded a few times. This CDR3 is CASSPDLNYGYTF. CDR3 coding DNA: TGTGCCAGCTCACCGGACCTAAACTATGGCTACACCTTC. This chain joins TRBV18 and TRBJ1-2; D is ambiguous. The CDR3 is 13 residues long. CDR1 is KGHSH, CDR2 LQKENI, per germline. Trimming shortened V by 3 bases and J by 2 bases, and 7 bases separated the two germline ends.

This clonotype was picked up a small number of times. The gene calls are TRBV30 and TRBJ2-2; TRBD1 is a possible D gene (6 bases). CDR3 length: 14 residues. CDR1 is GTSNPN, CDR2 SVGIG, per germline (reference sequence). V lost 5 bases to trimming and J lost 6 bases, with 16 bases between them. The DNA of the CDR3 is TGTGCCTGGGGGTACAGGGTAAGCGCCGGGGAGCTGTTTTTT. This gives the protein CAWGYRVSAGELFF.

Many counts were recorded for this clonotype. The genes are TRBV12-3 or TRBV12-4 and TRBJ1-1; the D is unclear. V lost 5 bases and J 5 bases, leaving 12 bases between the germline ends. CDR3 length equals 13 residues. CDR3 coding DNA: TGTGCCAGCAGTCCCTACAGTGGGACTGAAGCTTTCTTT. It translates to CASSPYSGTEAFF.

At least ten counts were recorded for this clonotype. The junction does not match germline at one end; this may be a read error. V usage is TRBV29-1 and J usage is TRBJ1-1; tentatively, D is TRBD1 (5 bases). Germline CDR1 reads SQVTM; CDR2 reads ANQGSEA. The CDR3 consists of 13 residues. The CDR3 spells CSVGFAGNPEAFF. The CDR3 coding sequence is TGCAGCGTTGGATTTGCAGGGAACCCTGAAGCTTTCTTT.